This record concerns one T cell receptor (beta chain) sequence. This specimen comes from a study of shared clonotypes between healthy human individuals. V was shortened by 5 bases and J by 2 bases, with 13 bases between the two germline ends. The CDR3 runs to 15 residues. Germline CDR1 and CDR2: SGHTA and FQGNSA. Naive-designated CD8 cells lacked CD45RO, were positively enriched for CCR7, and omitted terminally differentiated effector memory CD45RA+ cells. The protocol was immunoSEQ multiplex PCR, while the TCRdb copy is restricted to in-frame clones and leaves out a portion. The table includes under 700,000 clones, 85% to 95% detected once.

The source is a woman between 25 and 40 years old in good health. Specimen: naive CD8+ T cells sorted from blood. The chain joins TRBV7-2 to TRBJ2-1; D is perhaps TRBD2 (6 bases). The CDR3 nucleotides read TGTGCCAGCAGCAAGGAGGGCGGGCCCTACAATGAGCAGTTCTTC. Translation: CASSKEGGPYNEQFF. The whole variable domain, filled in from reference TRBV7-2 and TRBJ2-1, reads GAGVSQSPSNKVTEKGKDVELRCDPISGHTALYWYRQSLGQGLEFLIYFQGNSAPDKSGLPSDRFSAERTGGSVSTLTIQRTQQEDSAVYLCASSKEGGPYNEQFFGPGTRLTVL.